The present T cell receptor (beta chain) was sequenced within a study of shared clonotypes between healthy human individuals. The V and J ends lost 3 bases and 0 bases respectively, with 9 bases between them. Germline CDR1 is ENHRY and CDR2 is SYGVKD. CDR3 length: 14 residues. As to this clone: The target antigen is unknown.

Study results and caveats: Researchers found naive subsets generally carried larger estimated richness than memory subsets. Rarefaction curves obtained for sorted subsets showed sequencing incomplete despite large depth.

Memory CD4+ cells were the fraction left after CD45RA+ naive selection. The test was conducted at deep level. Data came from immunoSEQ multiplex PCR; TCRdb stores just in-frame clones and leaves some out. The sample records roughly 2,500,000 clones, 80% to 95% being singletons. The J gene is TRBJ2-7, the V gene TRBV10-3; no firm D call. This receptor was obtained from a young man in good health. Some clones in this sample may be carry-over from other donors' samples. What was sequenced was naive CD4+ T cells from PBMCs. Subset given: CD45RA+ positively selected. The CDR3 sequence is CAISELVSSYEQYF. The CDR3 coding sequence is TGTGCCATCAGTGAACTGGTCAGCTCCTACGAGCAGTACTTC.